The 27 T cell receptor beta chains reported below all come from one sample, sequenced in a study of CD8 T cells in ankylosing spondylitis. From the 5' RACE reads, TCRdb called clonotypes with MiXCR, one entry per CDR3 protein. The sample yields 250,000 to 400,000 distinct CDR3 sequences, 11% seen once. The sample taken for sequencing was blood, either unsorted or a sorted T cell fraction (not recorded which). The receptors come from a female donor with ankylosing spondylitis or in good health (not recorded which).

This sequence joins TRBV14 and TRBJ2-2; no reliable D call. Per the germline V gene, CDR1 is SGHDN and CDR2 is FVKESK. This CDR3 is 14 amino acids long. V gave up 2 bases and J gave up 2 bases, with 6 bases separating them. CDR3 loop: CASSQSGNTGELFF. The CDR3 region has the DNA TGTGCCAGCAGCCAATCTGGAAACACCGGGGAGCTGTTTTTT.

This chain connects TRBV12-3 or TRBV12-4 to TRBJ1-1; TRBD1 matches 9 bases. Trimming cost V 5 bases and J 4 bases; bases outside gene matches: 14. This CDR3 spans 17 amino acids. In nucleotides, the CDR3 is TGTGCCAGCAGTAAAGTCCCGGGACAGGGTCCGGGCACTGAAGCTTTCTTT. Amino acids: CASSKVPGQGPGTEAFF.

This clonotype was picked up many times. V and J are TRBV10-3 and TRBJ2-2; 7 bases match TRBD1. V lost 5 bases to trimming and J lost 5 bases; unmatched junction nucleotides: 2. Germline lookup yields CDR1 ENHRY and CDR2 SYGVKD. The CDR3 extends over 13 amino acids. In DNA form, the CDR3 reads TGTGCCATCAGTTCGGACAGGACCGGGGAGCTGTTTTTT. Its protein is CAISSDRTGELFF.

This clonotype appeared many times. The chain joins TRBV5-6 to TRBJ2-7; D uncertain. Germline V CDR1 and CDR2: SGHDT, YYEEEE. Between the trimmed V and J ends, which lost 0 bases and 2 bases, there was a span of 9 bases. This CDR3 region has 14 residues. CDR3 nucleotides: TGTGCCAGCAGCTTGGTCCAGTCCCCCTACGAGCAGTACTTC. This codes for CASSLVQSPYEQYF.

This clonotype has a count of ten or more. The rearrangement joins TRBV15 to TRBJ1-3; D may be TRBD1 (6 bases). V lost 8 bases, J lost 0 bases, and 11 bases lay in between. The CDR3 runs to 14 residues. Germline CDR1 reads LNHNV; CDR2 reads YYDKDF (reference sequence). The CDR3 nucleotides read TGTGCCACCGGCGGACAGACCTCTGGAAACACCATATATTTT. This translates into CATGGQTSGNTIYF. The entire variable domain, with the rest obtained from reference TRBV15 and TRBJ1-3, is as follows: DAMVIQNPRYQVTQFGKPVTLSCSQTLNHNVMYWYQQKSSQAPKLLFHYYDKDFNNEADTPDNFQSRRPNTSFCFLDIRSPGLGDTAMYLCATGGQTSGNTIYFGEGSWLTVV.

This clonotype has only one observation. The DNA for the CDR3 is TGCGCCAGCACGGGACCCGGTGGCGGGGAGCTGTTTTTT. Protein sequence: CASTGPGGGELFF. The rearrangement uses TRBV5-1 and TRBJ2-2, with D possibly called TRBD1 or TRBD2 (5 bases each). Germline assignment: CDR1 SGHRS and CDR2 YFSETQ. The CDR3 consists of 13 residues. V was cut by 6 bases and J by 7 bases, with 13 bases left in between.

The chain combines TRBV5-8 with TRBJ1-1; no firm D call. Deletions cut 1 base from V and 1 base from J, with 11 bases between. This CDR3 spans 15 amino acids. CDR1 is SGHTS and CDR2 is YDEGEE in the germline V gene. In DNA, the CDR3 is TGTGCCAGCAGCTTGTTGGTGATGGGGAACACTGAAGCTTTCTTT. Encoded protein: CASSLLVMGNTEAFF.

This clonotype was observed a handful of times. The V gene is TRBV27, the J gene TRBJ2-1; the match to TRBD2 covers 13 bases. The CDR3 is 17 amino acids. CDR1 and CDR2 from the germline V gene are MNHEY and SMNVEV (reference sequence). After removal of 5 bases from V and 9 bases from J, the junction contained 13 bases not matched to a gene. Here the CDR3 DNA reads TGTGCCAGCAGTAGCCCGGGACTAGCGGGACTAAGCGGTGAGCAGTTCTTC. Encoded protein: CASSSPGLAGLSGEQFF.

CDR3: CASSGGPGELFF. DNA for the CDR3: TGTGCCAGCAGTGGGGGCCCCGGGGAGCTGTTTTTT. The chain links TRBV6-5 to TRBJ2-2, with D possibly being TRBD1 (6 bases). V lost 5 bases to trimming and J lost 6 bases, with 7 bases between them. The CDR3 extends over 12 amino acids. In germline, CDR1 is MNHEY, CDR2 SVGAGI.

This clonotype was counted at least ten times. The V and J genes are TRBV5-1 and TRBJ2-1; D may match TRBD1 or TRBD2 (5 bases each). CDR1 is SGHRS, CDR2 YFSETQ, per germline. This CDR3 spans 15 amino acids. The germline V and J ends were trimmed by 3 bases and 10 bases, with 20 bases remaining between them. CDR3 sequence: CASSSTGTPSTEQFF. CDR3 bases: TGCGCCAGCAGCTCCACCGGGACCCCCTCAACGGAGCAGTTCTTC.

This chain uses TRBV6-5 with TRBJ2-5; D is unclear. Germline V gene data show CDR1 as MNHEY and CDR2 as SVGAGI. There are 14 residues in the CDR3. Trimming shortened V by 0 bases and J by 2 bases, and 7 bases separated the two germline ends. Here the CDR3 DNA reads TGTGCCAGCAGTTACTCGAACAATCAAGAGACCCAGTACTTC. Amino acids: CASSYSNNQETQYF.

This clonotype was detected ten times or more. CDR3 sequence reads: CASSSRSYNSPLHF. The CDR3 nucleotides read TGTGCCAGCAGCTCCAGATCCTATAATTCACCCCTCCACTTT. V is TRBV5-8 and J is TRBJ1-6; D unresolved. V was shortened by 3 bases and J by 1 base, with 5 bases between the two germline ends. CDR3 length equals 14 residues. From germline, CDR1 is SGHTS and CDR2 YDEGEE.

This clonotype was seen at least ten times. CDR3 sequence (DNA): TGCAGCTCCTACTCGACAGGGGAGCAGTACTTC. It codes for CSSYSTGEQYF. The gene calls are TRBV29-1 and TRBJ2-7; TRBD1 agrees at 7 bases. This CDR3 is 11 amino acids long. In germline, CDR1 is SQVTM, CDR2 ANQGSEA. V trimming: 8 bases; J trimming: 7 bases; junction bases outside the gene matches: 8.

The chain couples TRBV3-1 to TRBJ1-1; a possible D gene is TRBD1 (5 bases). Germline CDR1 LGHDT, CDR2 YNNKEL (reference sequence). The CDR3 runs to 13 residues. Between the trimmed V and J ends, which lost 0 bases and 11 bases, there was a span of 13 bases. CDR3 amino acids: CASSQEDQGSAFF. The DNA for the CDR3 is TGTGCCAGCAGCCAAGAAGATCAGGGTTCTGCTTTCTTT.

This chain uses TRBV7-2 with TRBJ2-7; D is uncertain. This CDR3 comprises 13 residues. V lost 4 bases and J lost 3, with 10 bases in between. In germline, CDR1 is SGHTA, CDR2 FQGNSA. CDR3 residues: CASSSRNFYEQYF. In DNA form, the CDR3 reads TGTGCCAGCAGCTCGCGGAATTTCTACGAGCAGTACTTC.

This clonotype was seen many times. The J gene is TRBJ2-7, the V gene TRBV28; the D call may be TRBD1 or TRBD2 (5 bases each). Per germline, CDR1 MDHEN and CDR2 SYDVKM. This CDR3 has 21 residues. V was pared by 6 bases and J by 0 bases, with 33 bases between. The CDR3 DNA is TGTGCCAGCAGCCCAAGGGGTGAGCGGCCTTTCCGCCCCGTTGTCTCCTACGAGCAGTACTTC. It codes for CASSPRGERPFRPVVSYEQYF.

There are many counts of this clonotype. This sequence joins TRBV11-2 and TRBJ2-1, with D perhaps TRBD1 or TRBD2 (5 bases each). Germline V gene data show CDR1 as SGHAT and CDR2 as FQNNGV. Trimming removed 9 bases from V and 6 bases from J, with 18 bases in between. The CDR3 is 14 residues long. The CDR3 sequence: CASDTGPGSNEQFF. DNA for the CDR3: TGTGCCAGTGATACAGGCCCGGGGTCCAATGAGCAGTTCTTC. The full variable domain, with the rest looked up from reference TRBV11-2 and TRBJ2-1, is EAGVAQSPRYKIIEKRQSVAFWCNPISGHATLYWYQQILGQGPKLLIQFQNNGVVDDSQLPKDRFSAERLKGVDSTLKIQPAKLEDSAVYLCASDTGPGSNEQFFGPGTRLTVL.

In its sample, this clonotype was seen many times. The genes are TRBV24-1 and TRBJ2-4; unclear D gene. The CDR3 runs 11 residues. V lost 9 bases, J lost 8 bases, and 10 bases lay in between. Germline-derived CDR1 and CDR2 are KGHDR and SFDVKD. CDR3 sequence reads: CATAAADIQYF. The CDR3 nucleotides are TGTGCCACCGCGGCGGCGGACATTCAGTACTTC.

The chain is built from TRBV18 and TRBJ1-3; weak D call: TRBD1 (5 bases). Trimming shortened V by 1 base and J by 0 bases, and 13 bases separated the two germline ends. The germline V gene has CDR1 KGHSH and CDR2 LQKENI. CDR3 size: 17 residues. The CDR3 sequence is CASSPLSTDSSGNTIYF. For the CDR3, the DNA is TGTGCCAGCTCACCACTGTCGACAGACAGCTCTGGAAACACCATATATTTT.

In this sample, this clonotype turned up many times. The rearrangement joins TRBV20-1 to TRBJ2-3, with TRBD1 as a possible D gene (5 bases). With 2 bases removed from V and 3 bases from J, the gap between germline ends came to 9 bases. The germline CDR1 and CDR2 sequences are DFQATT and SNEGSKA (reference sequence). The CDR3 extends over 13 amino acids. The CDR3, as DNA: TGCAGTGCTAGACTCAGGGCGACAGATACGCAGTATTTT. It translates to CSARLRATDTQYF.

In its sample, this clonotype was seen many times. The chain couples TRBV11-2 to TRBJ2-2; D is undetermined. Trimming stripped 3 bases from V and 4 bases from J, with 6 bases between. Germline V gene sequence: CDR1 SGHAT, CDR2 FQNNGV. The CDR3 is 13 amino acids. The CDR3 nucleotides read TGTGCCAGCAGCTTTTCACTCACCGGGGAGCTGTTTTTT. Translation: CASSFSLTGELFF.

This clonotype was recorded at least ten times. The chain recombines TRBV9 with TRBJ2-5; D ambiguous. Looked up from germline, CDR1 is SGDLS and CDR2 is YYNGEE. Trimming pared 0 bases from V and 0 bases from J, leaving 6 bases between. The CDR3 is made up of 14 amino acids. The CDR3 nucleotides are TGTGCCAGCAGCGTAGAGCAGTACCAAGAGACCCAGTACTTC. Residues: CASSVEQYQETQYF.

This clonotype was observed at least ten times. V and J are TRBV7-9 and TRBJ2-5; D is possibly TRBD2 (5 bases). The CDR3 is 17 residues long. Deletions cut 4 bases from V and 5 bases from J, with 23 bases between. Germline lookup yields CDR1 SEHNR and CDR2 FQNEAQ (reference sequence). The CDR3, as DNA: TGTGCCAGCAGCTCACTAGGACTCACCCAAAAAGGGGAGACCCAGTACTTC. Translation: CASSSLGLTQKGETQYF.

This clonotype showed up many times. V and J are TRBV9 and TRBJ2-3, with a weak D call TRBD2 (6 bases). With 0 bases removed from V and 1 base from J, the gap between germline ends came to 12 bases. Looked up from germline, CDR1 is SGDLS and CDR2 is YYNGEE. CDR3 size: 16 residues. CDR3: CASSVASVLRTDTQYF. The CDR3 DNA reads as TGTGCCAGCAGCGTAGCTAGCGTACTGCGCACAGATACGCAGTATTTT.

There are many counts of this clonotype. The chain employs TRBV20-1 and TRBJ2-1; TRBD1 aligns across 8 bases. CDR3 size: 15 residues. The V and J ends lost 0 bases and 10 bases, in that order; junction bases with no gene match: 11. In germline, CDR1 is DFQATT, CDR2 SNEGSKA (reference sequence). CDR3 region: CSAREAGGVMREQFF. DNA of the CDR3: TGCAGTGCTAGAGAAGCAGGGGGCGTCATGAGGGAGCAGTTCTTC.

This clonotype has ten or more counts. The chain couples TRBV6-5 to TRBJ1-1; the D is unclear. The CDR3 spans 14 residues. The V end lost 0 bases, the J end lost 6 bases, and 11 bases lay between the germline ends. Germline V CDR1 and CDR2: MNHEY, SVGAGI. For the CDR3, the DNA is TGTGCCAGCAGTTACTCACTGACCAACCCTGAAGCTTTCTTT. Translated, it gives CASSYSLTNPEAFF.

This clonotype was seen at least ten times. V usage is TRBV6-5 and J usage is TRBJ2-3, with D perhaps TRBD2 (6 bases). The CDR3 consists of 17 residues. V shed 0 bases and J shed 1 base, with 14 bases lying between them. CDR1 is MNHEY, CDR2 SVGAGI, per germline. The CDR3 sequence: CASSYSPRERGTDTQYF. CDR3 coding DNA: TGTGCCAGCAGTTACTCCCCACGGGAGAGGGGCACAGATACGCAGTATTTT.